Below, 17 T cell receptor beta chains from the same sample are listed, as sequenced in a study of cytomegalovirus exposure and HLA in healthy donors. This table comes from immunoSEQ multiplex PCR, and its TCRdb copy is limited to in-frame clones, with some not included. The table lists 150,000 to 250,000 clones, 80% to 90% of them singletons. Sequenced material: PBMCs. All receptors come from a woman aged 30 to 39 in good health and CMV-seronegative.

J is TRBJ1-1 and V is TRBV27, with D maybe TRBD1 (5 bases). V dropped 6 bases and J dropped 8 bases, with 16 bases sitting between them. Germline CDR1 is MNHEY and CDR2 is SMNVEV (reference sequence). This CDR3 region has 13 residues. The CDR3 sequence is CASRSLGGLEAFF. DNA for the CDR3: TGTGCCAGCAGGTCCCTCGGGGGGTTGGAAGCTTTCTTT.

The chain recombines TRBV30 with TRBJ1-2; no clear D gene. Germline CDR1 and CDR2: GTSNPN and SVGIG (reference sequence). The CDR3 is made up of 12 amino acids. V gave up 3 bases and J gave up 8 bases, with 13 bases separating them. The CDR3 spells CAWSGGLGGYTF. CDR3 coding DNA: TGTGCCTGGAGCGGAGGGTTAGGGGGCTACACCTTC.

V gene TRBV19 combines with J gene TRBJ2-1; D possibly corresponds to TRBD2 (5 bases). Germline-derived CDR1 and CDR2 are LNHDA and SQIVND (reference sequence). The germline V and J ends were trimmed by 10 bases and 1 base, with 20 bases remaining between them. The CDR3 loop spans 16 amino acids. CDR3 sequence: CATQREGSGSYNEQFF. The CDR3, as DNA: TGTGCCACCCAACGTGAGGGTTCGGGGTCCTACAATGAGCAGTTCTTC. Based on the CDR3 plus reference TRBV19 and TRBJ2-1, the full variable domain is DGGITQSPKYLFRKEGQNVTLSCEQNLNHDAMYWYRQDPGQGLRLIYYSQIVNDFQKGDIAEGYSVSREKKESFPLTVTSAQKNPTAFYLCATQREGSGSYNEQFFGPGTRLTVL.

The V gene is TRBV28, the J gene TRBJ2-5; possible D gene TRBD2, 6 bases. The V and J ends lost 6 bases and 2 bases respectively, with 16 bases between them. Per the germline V gene, CDR1 is MDHEN and CDR2 is SYDVKM. The CDR3 loop spans 15 amino acids. The CDR3 sequence: CASSPYGGSQETQYF. The CDR3 DNA reads as TGTGCCAGCAGCCCCTACGGGGGTTCGCAAGAGACCCAGTACTTC.

The chain joins TRBV2 to TRBJ2-2; D may be TRBD1 (5 bases). Trimming shortened V by 2 bases and J by 1 base, and 11 bases separated the two germline ends. CDR3 length equals 16 residues. Germline CDR1 is SNHLY and CDR2 is FYNNEI. The CDR3 DNA reads as TGTGCCAGCAGTGAAATAGGGGCACAGAACACCGGGGAGCTGTTTTTT. Translated, it gives CASSEIGAQNTGELFF.

CDR3 bases: TGTGCCAGCAGCTCCGGGTCGGATACGCAGTATTTT. As protein: CASSSGSDTQYF. The chain combines TRBV7-7 with TRBJ2-3; D not certain. The V and J ends lost 4 bases and 6 bases respectively, with 8 bases between them. This CDR3 has 12 amino acids. CDR1 SSHAT and CDR2 FNYEAQ come from the germline V gene (reference sequence).

The J gene is TRBJ2-1, the V gene TRBV25-1; no definite D call. Germline V gene sequence: CDR1 MGHDK, CDR2 SYGVNS. V was trimmed by 2 bases and J by 6 bases, leaving 14 bases between them. This CDR3 has 15 residues. In DNA form, the CDR3 reads TGTGCCAGCAGTGAACCTGGCCCCCCGATCAATGAGCAGTTCTTC. Its protein product is CASSEPGPPINEQFF.

The V and J genes are TRBV9 and TRBJ2-7, with 7 bases identical to TRBD1. This CDR3 has 14 amino acids. CDR1 and CDR2 (germline): SGDLS, YYNGEE. Trimming took 4 bases from V and 2 from J; bases not matched to a gene: 6. This chain's CDR3 is CASSYRDSPYEQYF. Written as DNA, the CDR3 is TGTGCCAGCAGCTACCGGGACAGTCCCTACGAGCAGTACTTC.

CDR3: CATNSPRAFF. The CDR3 DNA follows: TGTGCCACCAATTCCCCTCGGGCTTTCTTT. This chain links TRBV28 with TRBJ1-1; no clear D gene. With 10 bases removed from V and 11 bases from J, the gap between germline ends came to 14 bases. Germline CDR1 is MDHEN and CDR2 is SYDVKM. The CDR3 is 10 residues long.

The rearrangement links TRBV7-8 to TRBJ2-1; D is possibly TRBD1 (7 bases). The CDR3 covers 16 residues. Trimming cost V 4 bases and J 9 bases, with 22 bases left between them. Germline V gene sequence: CDR1 SGHVS, CDR2 FQNEAQ. The CDR3: CASSSGGGTVTGEQFF. The CDR3 DNA is TGTGCCAGCAGCTCCGGAGGGGGGACAGTAACTGGTGAGCAGTTCTTC.

This chain uses TRBV10-3 with TRBJ1-2; D is undetermined. The germline CDR1 and CDR2 sequences are ENHRY and SYGVKD. The CDR3 contains 13 residues. V lost 0 bases and J lost 6, with 8 bases in between. CDR3 residues: CAISESAPDGYTF. The CDR3 DNA sequence: TGTGCCATCAGTGAGTCCGCGCCCGATGGCTACACCTTC.

The chain joins TRBV5-1 to TRBJ1-1; the D gene is possibly TRBD1 (6 bases). CDR1 and CDR2 (germline): SGHRS, YFSETQ. Trimming pared 9 bases from V and 0 bases from J, leaving 12 bases between. CDR3 length: 13 amino acids. CDR3 residues: CATRTGLNTEAFF. CDR3 nucleotides: TGCGCCACAAGAACAGGGCTGAACACTGAAGCTTTCTTT. Looking up the rest from reference TRBV5-1 and TRBJ1-1 gives the full variable domain: KAGVTQTPRYLIKTRGQQVTLSCSPISGHRSVSWYQQTPGQGLQFLFEYFSETQRNKGNFPGRFSGRQFSNSRSEMNVSTLELGDSALYLCATRTGLNTEAFFGQGTRLTVV.

The table lists this clone with a few counts. Here the CDR3 DNA reads TGTGCCTGGAGTGGGCAGGGAAACTCTGGGCAGTACTTC. Its translation is CAWSGQGNSGQYF. V usage is TRBV30 and J usage is TRBJ2-7; a weak D match, TRBD1 (5 bases). V lost 1 base and J lost 9, with 16 bases in between. This CDR3 contains 13 residues. CDR1 is GTSNPN and CDR2 is SVGIG in the germline V gene (reference sequence).

The chain uses TRBV5-1 and TRBJ2-1; TRBD1 matches at 7 bases. Per the germline V gene, CDR1 is SGHRS and CDR2 is YFSETQ. The CDR3 totals 13 residues. Trimming removed 0 bases from V and 9 bases from J; junction bases left unmatched: 3. CDR3 nucleotide sequence: TGCGCCAGCAGCTTGGGACAGGGCGGTGAGCAGTTCTTC. Amino acids: CASSLGQGGEQFF. Based on the CDR3 plus reference TRBV5-1 and TRBJ2-1, the full variable domain is KAGVTQTPRYLIKTRGQQVTLSCSPISGHRSVSWYQQTPGQGLQFLFEYFSETQRNKGNFPGRFSGRQFSNSRSEMNVSTLELGDSALYLCASSLGQGGEQFFGPGTRLTVL.

This clone was found once. The CDR3 DNA follows: TGTGCCATCAGTGAAGAGTCGGGGTTTCAGGAGACCCAGTACTTC. This gives the protein CAISEESGFQETQYF. This chain connects TRBV10-3 to TRBJ2-5; maybe TRBD2 (5 bases). The CDR3 runs to 15 residues. V was clipped by 3 bases and J by 5 bases, with 16 bases between them. CDR1 and CDR2 from the germline V gene are ENHRY and SYGVKD.

J is TRBJ2-3 and V is TRBV5-4; no clear D. The germline gives CDR1 SGHNT, CDR2 YYREEE (reference sequence). The CDR3 loop spans 14 amino acids. Trimming left V 4 bases short and J 3 bases short, with 12 bases between. The CDR3 sequence: CASSLDPNTDTQYF. For the CDR3, the DNA is TGTGCCAGCAGCCTAGACCCGAATACAGATACGCAGTATTTT.

The chain links TRBV27 to TRBJ1-1; TRBD1 matches at 9 bases. CDR1 is MNHEY and CDR2 is SMNVEV in the germline V gene (reference sequence). The V and J ends lost 2 bases and 1 base, in that order; junction bases with no gene match: 5. The CDR3 runs to 16 residues. DNA for the CDR3: TGTGCCAGCAGTTTAGGGACAGGGAGGCCGAACACTGAAGCTTTCTTT. Its translation is CASSLGTGRPNTEAFF.